This entry concerns a single T cell receptor (beta chain). Its antigen is unknown. Whereas donors were nominally healthy upon sampling, unrecorded immune exposures were probable. A multiplex PCR was run with 60 Vbeta primers and 13 Jbeta primers. Sequencing used immunoSEQ multiplex PCR; TCRdb keeps in-frame clones, though not all of them. The sample lists some 150,000 clones; over 80% were seen once. The entry originates in a study of cytomegalovirus exposure and HLA in healthy donors. Findings and limits, study-wide: A later analysis associated some 16,000 TCR beta sequences with HLA alleles at a 0.05 false discovery rate. Reportedly, TCR beta sequences accurately predicted HLA-A and HLA-B alleles in most subjects.

The J segment lost 7 bases and the V segment lost 2 bases, leaving 6 bases of the junction unmatched. The CDR3 is 16 amino acids. CDR1 ENHRY and CDR2 SYGVKD come from the germline V gene. The chain combines TRBV10-3 with TRBJ1-6; 9 bases are a match to TRBD1. The sequenced material came from PBMCs. This TCR was sampled from a woman between 18 and 30 years old in good health and CMV-seronegative. CDR3 DNA sequence: TGTGCCATCAGTGAGGGGACAGGGTTCAGGAATTCACCCCTCCACTTT. Protein product: CAISEGTGFRNSPLHF.